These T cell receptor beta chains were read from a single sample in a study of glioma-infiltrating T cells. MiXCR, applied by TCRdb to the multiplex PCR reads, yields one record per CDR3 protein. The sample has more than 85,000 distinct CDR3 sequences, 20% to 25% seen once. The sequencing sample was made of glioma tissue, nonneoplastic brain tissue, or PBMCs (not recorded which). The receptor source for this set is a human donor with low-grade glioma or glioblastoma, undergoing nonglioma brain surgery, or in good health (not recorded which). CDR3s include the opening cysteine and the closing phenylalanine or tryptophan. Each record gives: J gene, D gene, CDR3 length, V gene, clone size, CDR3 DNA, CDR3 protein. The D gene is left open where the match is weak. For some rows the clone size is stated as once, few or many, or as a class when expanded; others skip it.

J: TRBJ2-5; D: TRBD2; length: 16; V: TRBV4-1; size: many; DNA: TGCGCCAGCAGCCAAGGAGGAGCGGGGGCGGGAGAGACCCAGTACTTC; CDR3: CASSQGGAGAGETQYF
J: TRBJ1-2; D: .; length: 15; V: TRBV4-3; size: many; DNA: TGCGCCAGCAGCCAAGATAGCTGGGTGGACTATGGCTACACCTTC; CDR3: CASSQDSWVDYGYTF
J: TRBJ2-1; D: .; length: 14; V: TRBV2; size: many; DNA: TGTGCCAGCAGTGGATGGGGCGGATACAATGAGCAGTTCTTC; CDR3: CASSGWGGYNEQFF
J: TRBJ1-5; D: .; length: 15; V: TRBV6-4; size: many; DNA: TGTGCCAGCAGGGACTGCGGGGGTCGCAATCAGCCCCAGCATTTT; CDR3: CASRDCGGRNQPQHF
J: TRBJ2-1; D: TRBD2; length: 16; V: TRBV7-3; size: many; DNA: TGTGCCAGCAGCTTAATCAGACTAGCGACCTACAATGAGCAGTTCTTC; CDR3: CASSLIRLATYNEQFF
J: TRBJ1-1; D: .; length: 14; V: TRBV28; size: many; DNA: TGTGCCAGCAGTCTCTCCCTCTCAAACACTGAAGCTTTCTTT; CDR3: CASSLSLSNTEAFF
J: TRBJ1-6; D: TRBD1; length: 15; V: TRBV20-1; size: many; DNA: TGCAGTGCTACTCCGACAGGGCTCTATAATTCACCCCTCCACTTT; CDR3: CSATPTGLYNSPLHF
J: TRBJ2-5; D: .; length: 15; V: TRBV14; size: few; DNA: TGTGCCAGCAGCCAACCCGGCACAACGCAAGAGACCCAGTACTTC; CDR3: CASSQPGTTQETQYF
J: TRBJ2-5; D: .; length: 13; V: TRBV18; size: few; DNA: TGTGCCAGCTCGTGGACGGAGGAAGAGACCCAGTACTTC; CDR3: CASSWTEEETQYF
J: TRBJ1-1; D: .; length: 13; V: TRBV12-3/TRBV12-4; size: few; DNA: TGTGCCAGCAGTTTTTCGGTGAACACTGAAGCTTTCTTT; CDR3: CASSFSVNTEAFF
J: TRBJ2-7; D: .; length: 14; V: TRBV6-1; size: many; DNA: TGTGCCAGCAGGTCCACTCGGGACACCTACGAGCAGTACTTC; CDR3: CASRSTRDTYEQYF
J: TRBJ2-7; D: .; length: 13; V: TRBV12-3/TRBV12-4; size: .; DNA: TGTGCCAGCGGTTTAGCCCTAAGCTACGAGCAGTACTTC; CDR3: CASGLALSYEQYF
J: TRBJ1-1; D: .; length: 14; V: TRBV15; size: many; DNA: TGTGCCACCAGCAGAGTGGAGCAAAACACTGAAGCTTTCTTT; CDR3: CATSRVEQNTEAFF
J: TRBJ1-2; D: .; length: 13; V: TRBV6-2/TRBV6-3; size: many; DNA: TGTGCCAGCAGTTCGCAGATAAACTATGGCTACACCTTC; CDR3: CASSSQINYGYTF
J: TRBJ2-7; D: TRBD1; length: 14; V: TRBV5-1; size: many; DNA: TGCGCCAGCAGCGTACTACAGGGGTCCTACGAGCAGTACTTC; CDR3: CASSVLQGSYEQYF
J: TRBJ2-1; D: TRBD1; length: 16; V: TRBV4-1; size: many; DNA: TGCGCCAGCAGCCAAGACATGGGACAGGGCTGGAATGAGCAGTTCTTC; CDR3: CASSQDMGQGWNEQFF
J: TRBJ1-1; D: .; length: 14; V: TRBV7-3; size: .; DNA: TGTGCCAGCAGCCTCTCGCGGACGGAGGGGGACGCTTTCTTT; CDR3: CASSLSRTEGDAFF
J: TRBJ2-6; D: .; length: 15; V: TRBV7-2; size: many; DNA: TGTGCCAGCAGCTCCTCAGGGCTTGGGGCCAACGTCCTGACTTTC; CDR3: CASSSSGLGANVLTF
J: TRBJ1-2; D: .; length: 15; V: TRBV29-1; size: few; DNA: TGCAGCGTTGGGGACCCCGGGACGGCGTTCTATGGCTACACCTTC; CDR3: CSVGDPGTAFYGYTF
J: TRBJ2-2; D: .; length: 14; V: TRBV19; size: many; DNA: TGTGCCAGTAGTATAGTGGTTAGGCCCGGGGAGCTGTTTTTT; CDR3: CASSIVVRPGELFF
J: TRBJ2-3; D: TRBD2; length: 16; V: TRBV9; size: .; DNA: TGTGCCAGCAGCGTTAGCGGGGGGGCCAGCACAGATACGCAGTATTTT; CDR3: CASSVSGGASTDTQYF
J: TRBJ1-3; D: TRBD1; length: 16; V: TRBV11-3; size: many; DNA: TGTGCCAGCAGCTTAGAATGGGACAGCTCTGGAAACACCATATATTTT; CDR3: CASSLEWDSSGNTIYF
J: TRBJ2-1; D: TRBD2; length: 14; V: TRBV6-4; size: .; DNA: TGTGCCAGCAGCGGACTAGCGGGAATCGATAAGCAGTTCTTC; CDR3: CASSGLAGIDKQFF
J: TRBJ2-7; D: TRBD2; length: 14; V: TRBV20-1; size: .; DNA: TGCAGTGTTTACATGAGGGAGGGCAACCGCGAGCAGTACTTC; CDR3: CSVYMREGNREQYF
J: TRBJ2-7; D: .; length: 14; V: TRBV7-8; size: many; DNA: TGTGCCAGCAGCCCCCGTGACGGCTCCTACGAGCAGTACTTC; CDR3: CASSPRDGSYEQYF
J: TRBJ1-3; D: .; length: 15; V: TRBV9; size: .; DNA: TGTGCCAGCAGCTTAAACCAGGGGCCGGGAAACACCATATATTTT; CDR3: CASSLNQGPGNTIYF
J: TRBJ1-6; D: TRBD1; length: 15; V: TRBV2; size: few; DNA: TGTGCCAGCAGTGACGGGGACAGGCTGAGTTCACCCCTCCACTTT; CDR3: CASSDGDRLSSPLHF
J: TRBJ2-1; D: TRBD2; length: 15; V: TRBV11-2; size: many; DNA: TGTGCCAGCAGCTTAGAACCCGGGAGGAACCATGAGCAGTTCTTC; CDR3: CASSLEPGRNHEQFF
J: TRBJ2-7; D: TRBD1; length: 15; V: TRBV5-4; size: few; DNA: TGTGCCAGCAGCGCACTGACCGGGACAGGGTACGAGCAGTACTTC; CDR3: CASSALTGTGYEQYF
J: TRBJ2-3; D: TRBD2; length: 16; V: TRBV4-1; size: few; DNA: TGCGCCAGCAGCCAAGATTCCGGGGGGGCCTCAGATACGCAGTATTTT; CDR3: CASSQDSGGASDTQYF
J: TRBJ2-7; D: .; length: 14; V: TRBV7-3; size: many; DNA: TGTGCCAGCAGCGTCACCGGGAGCACGGGGGAGCAGTACTTC; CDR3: CASSVTGSTGEQYF
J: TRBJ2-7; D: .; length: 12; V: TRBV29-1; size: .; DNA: TGCAGCGCAGGGGGGGTTAGTTACGAGCAGTACTTC; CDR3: CSAGGVSYEQYF
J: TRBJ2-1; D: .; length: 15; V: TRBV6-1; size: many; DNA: TGTGCCAGCAGCCACTCCGGCTCCCGGATAAATGAGCAGTTCTTC; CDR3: CASSHSGSRINEQFF
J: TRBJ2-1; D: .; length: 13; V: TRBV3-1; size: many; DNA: TGTGCCAGCAGCCAAGCCCACGGACTTCATGAGTTCTTC; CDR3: CASSQAHGLHEFF
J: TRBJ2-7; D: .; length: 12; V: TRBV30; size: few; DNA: TGTGCCTGGAGAGGCGGGACCTACGAGCAGTACTTC; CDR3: CAWRGGTYEQYF
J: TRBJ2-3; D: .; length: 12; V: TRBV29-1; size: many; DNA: TGCAGCGTTGATCGTCTTAGAGATACGCAGTATTTT; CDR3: CSVDRLRDTQYF
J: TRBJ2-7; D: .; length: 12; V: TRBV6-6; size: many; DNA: TGTGCCAGCAGTTACTCGCTACTCGAGCAGTACTTC; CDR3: CASSYSLLEQYF
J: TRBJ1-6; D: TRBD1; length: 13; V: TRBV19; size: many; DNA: TGTGCCAGTGGACAGGGCAGGAATTCACCCCTCCACTTT; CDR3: CASGQGRNSPLHF